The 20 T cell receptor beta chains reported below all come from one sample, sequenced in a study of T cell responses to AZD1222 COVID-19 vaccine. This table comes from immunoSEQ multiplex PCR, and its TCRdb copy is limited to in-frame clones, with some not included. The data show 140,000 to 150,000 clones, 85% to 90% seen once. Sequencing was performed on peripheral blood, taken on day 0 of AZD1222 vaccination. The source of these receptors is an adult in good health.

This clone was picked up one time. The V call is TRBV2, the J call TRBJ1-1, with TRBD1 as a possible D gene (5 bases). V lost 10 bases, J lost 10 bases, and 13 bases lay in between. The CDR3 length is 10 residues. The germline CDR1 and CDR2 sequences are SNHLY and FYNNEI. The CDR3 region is CATGGVGAFF. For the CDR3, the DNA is TGTGCCACGGGGGGGGTAGGAGCTTTCTTT.

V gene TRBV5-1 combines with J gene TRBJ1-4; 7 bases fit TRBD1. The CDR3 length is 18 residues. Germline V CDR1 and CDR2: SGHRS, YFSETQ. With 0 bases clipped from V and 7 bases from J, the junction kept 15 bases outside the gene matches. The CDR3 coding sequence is TGCGCCAGCAGCTTGGGCCCCCATCGTCGACAGGGTGGTGAAAAACTGTTTTTT. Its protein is CASSLGPHRRQGGEKLFF.

DNA of the CDR3: TGTGCCAGTAGTATCGGAAGACTCTATGGCTACACCTTC. Translated: CASSIGRLYGYTF. This chain uses TRBV19 with TRBJ1-2; D not resolved. V lost 3 bases and J lost 4, with 9 bases in between. This CDR3 spans 13 amino acids. The germline V gene encodes CDR1 LNHDA and CDR2 SQIVND (reference sequence).

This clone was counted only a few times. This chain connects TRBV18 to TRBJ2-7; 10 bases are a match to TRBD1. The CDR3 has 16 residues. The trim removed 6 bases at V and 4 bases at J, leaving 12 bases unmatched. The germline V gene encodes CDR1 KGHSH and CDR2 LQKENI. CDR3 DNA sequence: TGTGCCAGCTCGTATGAACTCCCGGGACAGGGGTACGAGCAGTACTTC. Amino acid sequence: CASSYELPGQGYEQYF. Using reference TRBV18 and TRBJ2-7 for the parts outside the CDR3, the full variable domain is NAGVMQNPRHLVRRRGQEARLRCSPMKGHSHVYWYRQLPEEGLKFMVYLQKENIIDESGMPKERFSAEFPKEGPSILRIQQVVRGDSAAYFCASSYELPGQGYEQYFGPGTRLTVT.

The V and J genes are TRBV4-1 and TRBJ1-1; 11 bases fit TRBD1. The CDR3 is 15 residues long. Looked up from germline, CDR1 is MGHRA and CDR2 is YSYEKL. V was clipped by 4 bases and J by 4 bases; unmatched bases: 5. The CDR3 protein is CASSRVGTGGTEAFF. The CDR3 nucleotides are TGCGCCAGCAGCCGAGTCGGGACAGGGGGCACTGAAGCTTTCTTT.

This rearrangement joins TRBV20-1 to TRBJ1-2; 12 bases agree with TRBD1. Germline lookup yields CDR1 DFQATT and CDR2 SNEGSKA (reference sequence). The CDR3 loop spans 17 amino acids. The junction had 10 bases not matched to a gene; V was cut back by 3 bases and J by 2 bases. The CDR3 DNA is TGCAGTGCTAGTGGCCGGGACAGGGGGCTTCAGAACTATGGCTACACCTTC. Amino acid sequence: CSASGRDRGLQNYGYTF.

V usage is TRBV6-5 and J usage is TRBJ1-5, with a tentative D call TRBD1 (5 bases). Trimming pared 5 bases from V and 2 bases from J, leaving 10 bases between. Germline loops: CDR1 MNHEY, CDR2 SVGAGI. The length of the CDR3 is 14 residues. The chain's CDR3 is CASSTRAGNQPQHF. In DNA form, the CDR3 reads TGTGCCAGCAGTACCAGGGCTGGCAATCAGCCCCAGCATTTT.

In nucleotides, the CDR3 is TGTGCCAGCTGTACAGGGGCGGGTAATGAAAAACTGTTTTTT. Amino acid sequence: CASCTGAGNEKLFF. The gene calls are TRBV28 and TRBJ1-4, with 7 bases fitting TRBD1. Germline V lookup: CDR1 MDHEN, CDR2 SYDVKM. J lost 4 bases, V lost 8 bases, and 7 bases had no gene match. The CDR3 is 14 amino acids.

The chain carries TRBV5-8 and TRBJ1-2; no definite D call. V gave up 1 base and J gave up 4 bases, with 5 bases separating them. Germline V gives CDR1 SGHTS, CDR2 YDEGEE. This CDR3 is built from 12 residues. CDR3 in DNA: TGTGCCAGCAGCTTGTATCTCTATGGCTACACCTTC. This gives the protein CASSLYLYGYTF.

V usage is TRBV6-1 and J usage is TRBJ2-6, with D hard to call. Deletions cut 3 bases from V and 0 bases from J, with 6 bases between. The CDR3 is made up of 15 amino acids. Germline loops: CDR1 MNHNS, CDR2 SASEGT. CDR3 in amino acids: CASSEGSSGANVLTF. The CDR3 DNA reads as TGTGCCAGCAGTGAGGGTTCCTCTGGGGCCAACGTCCTGACTTTC.

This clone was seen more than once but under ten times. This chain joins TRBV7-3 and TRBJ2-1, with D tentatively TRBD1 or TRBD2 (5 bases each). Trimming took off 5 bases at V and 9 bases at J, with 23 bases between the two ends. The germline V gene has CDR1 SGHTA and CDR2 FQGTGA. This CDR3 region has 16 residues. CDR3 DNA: TGTGCCAGCAGCCCTGGACGGACTCTCTTTGGGGCTGAGCAGTTCTTC. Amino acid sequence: CASSPGRTLFGAEQFF.

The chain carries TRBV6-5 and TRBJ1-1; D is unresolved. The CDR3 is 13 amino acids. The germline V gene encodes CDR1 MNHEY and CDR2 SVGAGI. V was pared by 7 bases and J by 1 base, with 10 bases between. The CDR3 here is CASIRVGNTEAFF. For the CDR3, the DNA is TGTGCCAGCATAAGGGTGGGGAACACTGAAGCTTTCTTT.

CDR3 loop: CASSVESSSTDTQYF. The CDR3 region has the DNA TGTGCCAGCAGTGTTGAGTCGTCTAGCACAGATACGCAGTATTTT. The chain combines TRBV2 with TRBJ2-3, with D hard to call. This CDR3 has 15 residues. V was pared by 4 bases and J by 0 bases, with 11 bases between. The germline gives CDR1 SNHLY, CDR2 FYNNEI. The entire variable domain, with the rest obtained from reference TRBV2 and TRBJ2-3, is as follows: EPEVTQTPSHQVTQMGQEVILRCVPISNHLYFYWYRQILGQKVEFLVSFYNNEISEKSEIFDDQFSVERPDGSNFTLKIRSTKLEDSAMYFCASSVESSSTDTQYFGPGTRLTVL.

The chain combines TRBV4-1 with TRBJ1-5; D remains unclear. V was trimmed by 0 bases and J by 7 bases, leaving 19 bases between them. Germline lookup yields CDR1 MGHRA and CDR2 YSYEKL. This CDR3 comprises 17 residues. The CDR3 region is CASSQDLADPMEQPQHF. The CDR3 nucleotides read TGCGCCAGCAGCCAAGATTTAGCCGACCCGATGGAGCAGCCCCAGCATTTT.

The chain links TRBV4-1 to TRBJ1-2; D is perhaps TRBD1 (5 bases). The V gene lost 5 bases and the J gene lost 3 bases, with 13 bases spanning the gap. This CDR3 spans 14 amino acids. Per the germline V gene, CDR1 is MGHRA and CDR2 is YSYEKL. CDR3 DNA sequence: TGCGCCAGCAGCACACAACGGGGCCACTATGGCTACACCTTC. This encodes CASSTQRGHYGYTF.

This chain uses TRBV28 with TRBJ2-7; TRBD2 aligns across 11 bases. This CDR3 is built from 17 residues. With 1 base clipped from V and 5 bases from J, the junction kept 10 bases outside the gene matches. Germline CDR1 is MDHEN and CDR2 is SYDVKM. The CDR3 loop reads CASSLYNPSGRRNEQYF. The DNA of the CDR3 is TGTGCCAGCAGTTTATATAATCCTAGCGGGAGGAGGAACGAGCAGTACTTC. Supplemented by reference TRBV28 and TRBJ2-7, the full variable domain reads DVKVTQSSRYLVKRTGEKVFLECVQDMDHENMFWYRQDPGLGLRLIYFSYDVKMKEKGDIPEGYSVSREKKERFSLILESASTNQTSMYLCASSLYNPSGRRNEQYFGPGTRLTVT.

CDR3: CASSQYAEAFF. Written as DNA, the CDR3 is TGTGCCAGCAGCCAGTACGCTGAAGCTTTCTTT. The chain is built from TRBV3-1 (or the pseudogene TRBV3-2) and TRBJ1-1; D uncertain. This CDR3 contains 11 residues. The V and J ends lost 3 bases and 6 bases respectively, with 5 bases between them. The germline V gene encodes CDR1 LGHDT and CDR2 YNNKEL (reference sequence).

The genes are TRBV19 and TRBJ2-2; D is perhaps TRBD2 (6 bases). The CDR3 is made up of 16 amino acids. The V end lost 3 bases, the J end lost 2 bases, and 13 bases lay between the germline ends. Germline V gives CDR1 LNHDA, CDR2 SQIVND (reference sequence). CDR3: CASSIGGGINTGELFF. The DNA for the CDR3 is TGTGCCAGTAGTATCGGTGGAGGGATAAACACCGGGGAGCTGTTTTTT.

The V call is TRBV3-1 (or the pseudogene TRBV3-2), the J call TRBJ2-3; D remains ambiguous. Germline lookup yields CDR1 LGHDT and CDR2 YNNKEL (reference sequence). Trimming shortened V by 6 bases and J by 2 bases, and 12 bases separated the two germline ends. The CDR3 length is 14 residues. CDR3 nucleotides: TGTGCCAGCAGTCAGACCGGGTCCACAGATACGCAGTATTTT. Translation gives CASSQTGSTDTQYF.

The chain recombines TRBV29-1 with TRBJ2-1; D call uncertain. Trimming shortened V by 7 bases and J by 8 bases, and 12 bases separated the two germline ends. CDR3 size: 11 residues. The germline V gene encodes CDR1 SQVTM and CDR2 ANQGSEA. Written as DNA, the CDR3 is TGCAGCGCTGGGATGCGCTATGAGCAGTTCTTC. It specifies CSAGMRYEQFF.